One sample yielded the 5 T cell receptor beta chains listed below, sequenced in a study of Graves' ophthalmopathy and Graves' hyperthyroidism. RNA transcripts yielded amplified TCR beta CDR3 regions. First-round RT-PCR with HTBI primers preceded a second-round multiplex PCR. TCRdb itself ran the multiplex PCR reads through MiXCR, one entry per CDR3 protein. The sample records 210,000 or so distinct CDR3 sequences, about 32% being singletons. The sample consisted of peripheral blood. The source is a man aged 50-59 years with Graves' ophthalmopathy.

This clonotype was seen many times. This chain connects TRBV6-2 or TRBV6-3 to TRBJ2-1; tentatively, D is TRBD2 (5 bases). The CDR3 runs 15 residues. V was pared by 5 bases and J by 3 bases, with 14 bases between. The germline V gene has CDR1 MNHEY and CDR2 SVGEGT. The chain's CDR3 is CASSPWVGVYNEQFF. As DNA, the CDR3 is TGTGCCAGCAGTCCATGGGTCGGGGTCTACAATGAGCAGTTCTTC.

This chain links TRBV6-1 with TRBJ1-1; TRBD1 matches at 8 bases. V was clipped by 6 bases and J by 5 bases; unmatched bases: 8. The CDR3 spans 14 residues. CDR1 and CDR2 from the germline V gene are MNHNS and SASEGT. CDR3 residues: CASRSTGGWTEAFF. CDR3 in DNA: TGTGCCAGCAGATCCACAGGGGGGTGGACTGAAGCTTTCTTT.

V usage is TRBV12-3 or TRBV12-4 and J usage is TRBJ1-2; no clear D. The CDR3 loop spans 12 amino acids. V was trimmed by 4 bases and J by 2 bases, leaving 5 bases between them. The DNA of the CDR3 is TGTGCCAGCAGTTGGAACAACTATGGCTACACCTTC. Amino acids: CASSWNNYGYTF.

This clonotype appeared many times. The V and J genes are TRBV20-1 and TRBJ2-5, with TRBD2 identical over 8 bases. Looked up from germline, CDR1 is DFQATT and CDR2 is SNEGSKA (reference sequence). Trimming took 0 bases from V and 1 from J; bases not matched to a gene: 4. The CDR3 is 15 amino acids. The CDR3 spells CSARDYGRAQETQYF. The CDR3 nucleotides read TGCAGTGCTAGAGATTACGGGAGGGCCCAAGAGACCCAGTACTTC.

This clonotype was detected many times. The chain is built from TRBV6-5 and TRBJ2-4, with no clear D. This CDR3 is built from 16 residues. Trimming removed 0 bases from V and 0 bases from J, with 9 bases in between. Germline V gives CDR1 MNHEY, CDR2 SVGAGI. CDR3 amino acids: CASSYSLSLAKNIQYF. The CDR3 nucleotides read TGTGCCAGCAGTTACTCCCTGAGCCTAGCCAAAAACATTCAGTACTTC.